This note documents a single TCR beta chain sequence. Its matching antigen is unknown. Data came from immunoSEQ multiplex PCR; TCRdb stores just in-frame clones and leaves some out. The sample shows millions of clones, about 94% of them seen only once. The entry originates in a study of shared clonotypes between healthy human individuals. Naive CD8 cells comprised CD45RO-negative, CCR7-positively selected cells, excluding terminally differentiated effector memory CD45RA+ cells. Findings and caveats of the study: Generation probabilities were higher for clonotypes shared across all four sorted-subset donors than for unshared ones. Among donors, the sharing of clonotypes was expected to be influenced by sequencing depth.

Deletions cut 7 bases from V and 2 bases from J, with 11 bases between. This CDR3 contains 13 residues. The germline V gene encodes CDR1 WSHSY and CDR2 SAAADI. The source of this sequence is a man aged 18 to 30 in good health. The specimen sequenced was naive CD8+ T cells sorted from blood. The J gene is TRBJ2-5, the V gene TRBV10-2; a weak D match, TRBD1 (6 bases). The CDR3 region is CASTDRPQETQYF. The DNA for the CDR3 is TGCGCCAGCACTGACAGGCCGCAAGAGACCCAGTACTTC.